The 17 T cell receptor beta chains below all came from one sample that was sequenced in a study of blood T cell repertoires in COVID-19. Data came from immunoSEQ multiplex PCR; TCRdb stores just in-frame clones and leaves some out. This sample carries about 320,000 clones, approximately 84% of them seen once, and the ten largest clones take more than 9%. The sequencing input was PBMCs or T cells enriched from blood (not recorded which). All receptors derive from a young woman who had recovered from COVID-19.

This clone was counted a few times. The CDR3 nucleotides are TGTGCCAGCAGCGATGCAGGTTCACCCCTCCACTTT. It is translated as CASSDAGSPLHF. V usage is TRBV11-2 and J usage is TRBJ1-6; no clear D. The V gene's germline CDR1 is SGHAT and CDR2 FQNNGV. This CDR3 region has 12 residues. V was pared by 5 bases and J by 9 bases, with 8 bases between.

This chain links TRBV28 with TRBJ1-5, with TRBD1 identical over 8 bases. The V segment lost 7 bases and the J segment 6 bases; nucleotides outside the gene matches: 8. The CDR3 totals 14 residues. Germline values: CDR1 MDHEN, CDR2 SYDVKM. This chain's CDR3 is CASTPRGQAQPQHF. CDR3 DNA sequence: TGTGCCAGCACCCCCAGGGGGCAGGCTCAGCCCCAGCATTTT.

The J gene is TRBJ2-5, the V gene TRBV5-8, with TRBD2 as a possible D gene (6 bases). The V gene's germline CDR1 is SGHTS and CDR2 YDEGEE. V was clipped by 4 bases and J by 4 bases, with 11 bases between them. The CDR3 covers 13 residues. CDR3 in amino acids: CASSPMGGETQYF. The CDR3, as DNA: TGTGCCAGCAGCCCCATGGGGGGAGAGACCCAGTACTTC.

This clone was seen only once. This sequence joins TRBV30 and TRBJ1-5; TRBD1 matches 9 bases. The V segment lost 5 bases and the J segment 7 bases; nucleotides outside the gene matches: 6. Germline CDR1 and CDR2: GTSNPN and SVGIG (reference sequence). The CDR3 is 13 residues long. CDR3 nucleotides: TGTGCCTGGGAACAGGGGGCTCAGCAGCCCCAGCATTTT. Amino acid sequence: CAWEQGAQQPQHF.

This clone has only a few counts. V gene TRBV30 combines with J gene TRBJ2-2; D gene ambiguous. This CDR3 is built from 13 residues. CDR1 is GTSNPN, CDR2 SVGIG, per germline (reference sequence). Trimming shortened V by 2 bases and J by 6 bases, and 10 bases separated the two germline ends. As DNA, the CDR3 is TGTGCCTGGAGTCGGTCTTCCGCCGGGGAGCTGTTTTTT. Its protein product is CAWSRSSAGELFF.

For this clone: This specimen includes other DNA sequences encoding the same CDR3. The CDR3 sequence is CASSPGTANTEAFF. Written as DNA, the CDR3 is TGTGCCAGCTCACCAGGGACAGCGAACACTGAAGCTTTCTTT. The V gene is TRBV27, the J gene TRBJ1-1; 7 nucleotides match TRBD1. Per the germline V gene, CDR1 is MNHEY and CDR2 is SMNVEV (reference sequence). The CDR3 runs to 14 residues. The V segment lost 8 bases and the J segment 1 base; nucleotides outside the gene matches: 7.

This clone was detected once. The chain joins TRBV28 to TRBJ2-6, with D unresolved. CDR1 is MDHEN and CDR2 is SYDVKM in the germline V gene. This CDR3 is 18 amino acids long. V lost 5 bases, J lost 0 bases, and 17 bases lay in between. This CDR3 reads CASSPPGGSASGANVLTF. DNA of the CDR3: TGTGCCAGCAGTCCTCCTGGCGGTTCAGCCTCTGGGGCCAACGTCCTGACTTTC.

V gene TRBV18 combines with J gene TRBJ1-1, with TRBD1 identical over 10 bases. V shed 3 bases, J shed 0 bases, and the junction held 4 bases outside the gene matches. The CDR3 runs 16 residues. The germline V gene has CDR1 KGHSH and CDR2 LQKENI. The CDR3 spells CASSPTGGPMNTEAFF. In nucleotides, the CDR3 is TGTGCCAGCTCACCGACAGGGGGCCCCATGAACACTGAAGCTTTCTTT.

The chain carries TRBV30 and TRBJ1-6; D remains ambiguous. Trimming removed 3 bases at V and 4 bases at J, with 7 bases between. The germline V gene encodes CDR1 GTSNPN and CDR2 SVGIG (reference sequence). The CDR3 sequence is 13 residues long. CDR3 nucleotides: TGTGCCTGGAGCGGTGAATATAATTCACCCCTCCACTTT. The encoded protein is CAWSGEYNSPLHF.

The chain links TRBV9 to TRBJ1-2, with a weak D call TRBD1 (5 bases). V dropped 0 bases and J dropped 4 bases, with 16 bases sitting between them. CDR1 SGDLS and CDR2 YYNGEE come from the germline V gene. There are 16 residues in the CDR3. The CDR3 loop reads CASSVGSRAIGYGYTF. In DNA form, the CDR3 reads TGTGCCAGCAGCGTAGGATCCAGGGCCATCGGCTATGGCTACACCTTC.

This clone came up once. V gene TRBV7-2 combines with J gene TRBJ1-1; D is uncertain. Germline CDR1 and CDR2: SGHTA and FQGNSA. The ends were cut back, 5 bases at V and 1 base at J, with 8 bases in the middle. The CDR3 runs to 13 residues. CDR3: CASSADSNTEAFF. CDR3 nucleotide sequence: TGTGCCAGCAGCGCCGACTCGAACACTGAAGCTTTCTTT.

The gene calls are TRBV7-9 and TRBJ1-1; perhaps TRBD1 as D (5 bases). The CDR3 spans 13 residues. The V gene lost 11 bases and the J gene lost 3 bases, with 16 bases spanning the gap. Germline values: CDR1 SEHNR, CDR2 FQNEAQ (reference sequence). This chain's CDR3 is CALTLGLDTEAFF. Written as DNA, the CDR3 is TGTGCCCTTACGCTGGGGCTGGACACTGAAGCTTTCTTT. Filled out from reference TRBV7-9 and TRBJ1-1, the complete variable domain reads DTGVSQNPRHKITKRGQNVTFRCDPISEHNRLYWYRQTLGQGPEFLTYFQNEAQLEKSRLLSDRFSAERPKGSFSTLEIQRTEQGDSAMYLCALTLGLDTEAFFGQGTRLTVV.

The chain links TRBV5-4 to TRBJ2-7; perhaps TRBD2 as D (5 bases). CDR3 length equals 11 residues. CDR1 is SGHNT, CDR2 YYREEE, per germline (reference sequence). V lost 4 bases and J lost 9, with 11 bases in between. The CDR3 protein is CASSPGLGQYF. The CDR3 DNA reads as TGTGCCAGCAGCCCCGGACTGGGGCAGTACTTC.

The chain links TRBV28 to TRBJ1-2, with no clear D. The CDR3 loop spans 14 amino acids. V was cut by 3 bases and J by 4 bases, with 12 bases left in between. CDR1 is MDHEN and CDR2 is SYDVKM in the germline V gene. The CDR3 sequence is CASSFVQAPYGYTF. For the CDR3, the DNA is TGTGCCAGCAGTTTCGTCCAAGCTCCCTATGGCTACACCTTC.

This clone was counted a single time. The chain joins TRBV11-2 to TRBJ2-1, with D possibly matching TRBD1 (6 bases). V was pared by 3 bases and J by 11 bases, with 23 bases between. Germline V CDR1 and CDR2: SGHAT, FQNNGV. The CDR3 length is 16 residues. The DNA for the CDR3 is TGTGCCAGCAGCTTGTTGAGAGGGGGTCCTACGAGGAAGCAGTTCTTC. Its translation is CASSLLRGGPTRKQFF.

The rearrangement joins TRBV20-1 to TRBJ1-1; TRBD1 matches at 10 bases. The germline gives CDR1 DFQATT, CDR2 SNEGSKA (reference sequence). The length of the CDR3 is 11 residues. The CDR3 DNA follows: TGCAGGAGGGGGACAGGGGTTGAAGCTTTCTTT. It encodes CRRGTGVEAFF.

The V gene is TRBV7-2, the J gene TRBJ2-5, with D uncertain. Trimming took off 2 bases at V and 0 bases at J, with 13 bases between the two ends. Per germline, CDR1 SGHTA and CDR2 FQGNSA. The CDR3 contains 16 residues. CDR3 amino acids: CASSLSLPGYQETQYF. In DNA form, the CDR3 reads TGTGCCAGCAGCTTAAGTCTCCCAGGCTACCAAGAGACCCAGTACTTC.